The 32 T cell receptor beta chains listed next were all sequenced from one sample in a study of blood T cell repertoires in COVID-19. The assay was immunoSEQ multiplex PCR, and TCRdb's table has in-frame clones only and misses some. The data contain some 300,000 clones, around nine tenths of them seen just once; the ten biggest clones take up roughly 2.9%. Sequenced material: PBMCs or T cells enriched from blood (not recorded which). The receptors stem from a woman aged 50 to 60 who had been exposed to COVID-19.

The CDR3 DNA reads as TGTGCCAGCAGCTTAGTTACAAAAGGGGACACTGAAGCTTTCTTT. This sequence encodes CASSLVTKGDTEAFF. The chain is built from TRBV7-9 and TRBJ1-1, with D perhaps TRBD1 (5 bases). The V gene's germline CDR1 is SEHNR and CDR2 FQNEAQ (reference sequence). Trimming removed 1 base at V and 3 bases at J, with 12 bases between. The CDR3 is made up of 15 amino acids.

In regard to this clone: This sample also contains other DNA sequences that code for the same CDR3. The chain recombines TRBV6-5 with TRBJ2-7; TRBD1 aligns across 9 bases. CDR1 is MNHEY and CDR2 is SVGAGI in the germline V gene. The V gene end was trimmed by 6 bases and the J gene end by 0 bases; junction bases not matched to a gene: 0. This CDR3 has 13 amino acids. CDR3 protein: CASRTGGSYEQYF. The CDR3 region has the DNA TGTGCCAGCAGGACAGGGGGCTCCTACGAGCAGTACTTC.

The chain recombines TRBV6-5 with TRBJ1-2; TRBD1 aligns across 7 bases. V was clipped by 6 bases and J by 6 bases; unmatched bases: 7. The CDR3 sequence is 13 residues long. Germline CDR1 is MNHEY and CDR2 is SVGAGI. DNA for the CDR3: TGTGCCAGCAGCTTGGGACAGTGGGATGGCTACACCTTC. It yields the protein CASSLGQWDGYTF.

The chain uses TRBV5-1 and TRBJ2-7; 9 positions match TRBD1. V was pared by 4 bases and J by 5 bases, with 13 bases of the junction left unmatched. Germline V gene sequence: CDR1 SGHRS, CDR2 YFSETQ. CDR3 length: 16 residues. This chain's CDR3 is CASSPYSGTGNNEQYF. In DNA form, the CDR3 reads TGCGCCAGCAGCCCTTATTCCGGGACAGGGAACAACGAGCAGTACTTC.

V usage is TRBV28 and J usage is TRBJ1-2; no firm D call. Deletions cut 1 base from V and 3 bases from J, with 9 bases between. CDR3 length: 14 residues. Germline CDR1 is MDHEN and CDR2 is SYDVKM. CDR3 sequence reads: CASSLYSSDYGYTF. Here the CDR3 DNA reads TGTGCCAGCAGTTTATACAGCTCCGACTATGGCTACACCTTC.

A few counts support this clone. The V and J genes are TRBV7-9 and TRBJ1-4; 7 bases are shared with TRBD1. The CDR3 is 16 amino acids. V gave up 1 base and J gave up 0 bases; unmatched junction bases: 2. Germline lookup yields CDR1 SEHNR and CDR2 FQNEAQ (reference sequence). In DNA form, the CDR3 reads TGTGCCAGCAGCTTAGTACAGGGGTCAACTAATGAAAAACTGTTTTTT. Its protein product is CASSLVQGSTNEKLFF. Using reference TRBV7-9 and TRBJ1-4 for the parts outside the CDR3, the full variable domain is DTGVSQNPRHKITKRGQNVTFRCDPISEHNRLYWYRQTLGQGPEFLTYFQNEAQLEKSRLLSDRFSAERPKGSFSTLEIQRTEQGDSAMYLCASSLVQGSTNEKLFFGSGTQLSVL.

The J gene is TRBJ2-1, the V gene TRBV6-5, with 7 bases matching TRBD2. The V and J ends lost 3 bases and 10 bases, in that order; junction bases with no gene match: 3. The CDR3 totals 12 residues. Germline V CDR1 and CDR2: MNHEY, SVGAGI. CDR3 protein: CASSYRRGEQFF. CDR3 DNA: TGTGCCAGCAGTTATCGGCGGGGGGAGCAGTTCTTC.

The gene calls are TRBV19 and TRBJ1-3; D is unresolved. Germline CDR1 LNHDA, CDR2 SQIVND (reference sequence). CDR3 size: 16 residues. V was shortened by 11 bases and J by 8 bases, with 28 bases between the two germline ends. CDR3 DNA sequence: TGTGCCGGGGATATGGGAGGAAGCCTCATCGGTCACACCATATATTTT. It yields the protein CAGDMGGSLIGHTIYF.

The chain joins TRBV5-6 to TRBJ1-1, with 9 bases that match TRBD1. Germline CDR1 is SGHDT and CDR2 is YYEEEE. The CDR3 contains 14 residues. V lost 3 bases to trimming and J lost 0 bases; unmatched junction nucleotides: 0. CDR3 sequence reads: CASSWDRVNTEAFF. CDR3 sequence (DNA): TGTGCCAGCAGCTGGGACAGGGTGAACACTGAAGCTTTCTTT.

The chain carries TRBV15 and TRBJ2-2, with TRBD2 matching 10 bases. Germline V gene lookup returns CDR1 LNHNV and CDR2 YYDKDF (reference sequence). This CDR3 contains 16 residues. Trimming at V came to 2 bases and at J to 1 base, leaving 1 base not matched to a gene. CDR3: CATSRPSGRNTGELFF. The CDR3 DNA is TGTGCCACCAGCAGACCTAGCGGGAGGAACACCGGGGAGCTGTTTTTT.

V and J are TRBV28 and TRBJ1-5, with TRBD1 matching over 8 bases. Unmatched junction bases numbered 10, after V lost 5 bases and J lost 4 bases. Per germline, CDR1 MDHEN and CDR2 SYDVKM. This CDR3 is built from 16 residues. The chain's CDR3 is CASSKGTGQGNQPQHF. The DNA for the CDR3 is TGTGCCAGCAGTAAAGGGACAGGTCAGGGGAATCAGCCCCAGCATTTT.

The CDR3 region has the DNA TGTGCCAGCAGGACTCAAAAAAGCACAGATACGCAGTATTTT. It encodes CASRTQKSTDTQYF. This rearrangement joins TRBV2 to TRBJ2-3; no reliable D call. This CDR3 is built from 14 residues. Germline V lookup: CDR1 SNHLY, CDR2 FYNNEI. V was shortened by 6 bases and J by 0 bases, with 10 bases between the two germline ends.

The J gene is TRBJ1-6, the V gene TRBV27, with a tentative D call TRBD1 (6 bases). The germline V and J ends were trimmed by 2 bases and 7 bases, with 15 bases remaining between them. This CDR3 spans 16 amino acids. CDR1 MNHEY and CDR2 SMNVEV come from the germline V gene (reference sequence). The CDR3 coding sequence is TGTGCCAGCAGTTTAATGGGAATTACAGGGAATTCACCCCTCCACTTT. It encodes CASSLMGITGNSPLHF.

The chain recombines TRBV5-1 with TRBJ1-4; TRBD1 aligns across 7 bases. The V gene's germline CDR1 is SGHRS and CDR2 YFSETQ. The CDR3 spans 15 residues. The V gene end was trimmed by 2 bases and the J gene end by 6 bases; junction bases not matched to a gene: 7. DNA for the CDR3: TGCGCCAGCAGCTTTTCCGGGACAGCGGATGAAAAACTGTTTTTT. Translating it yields CASSFSGTADEKLFF.

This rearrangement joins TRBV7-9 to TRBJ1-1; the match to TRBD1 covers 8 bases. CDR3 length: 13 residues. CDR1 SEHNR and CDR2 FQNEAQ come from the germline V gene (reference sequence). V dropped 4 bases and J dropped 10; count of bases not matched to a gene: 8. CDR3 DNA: TGTGCCAGCAGCTATCAGGGGGCATATGGAGCTTTCTTT. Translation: CASSYQGAYGAFF.

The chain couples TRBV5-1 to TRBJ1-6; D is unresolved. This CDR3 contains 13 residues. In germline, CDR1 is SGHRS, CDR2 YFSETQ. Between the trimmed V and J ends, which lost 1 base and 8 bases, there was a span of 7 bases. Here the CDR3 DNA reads TGCGCCAGCAGCTTGACAGATTATTCACCCCTCCACTTT. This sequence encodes CASSLTDYSPLHF.

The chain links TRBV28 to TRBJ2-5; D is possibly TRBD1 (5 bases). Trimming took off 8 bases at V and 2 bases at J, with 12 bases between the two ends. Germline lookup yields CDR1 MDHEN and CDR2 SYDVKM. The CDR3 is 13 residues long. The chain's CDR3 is CASGRQTQETQYF. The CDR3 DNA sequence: TGTGCCAGCGGTAGACAGACACAAGAGACCCAGTACTTC.

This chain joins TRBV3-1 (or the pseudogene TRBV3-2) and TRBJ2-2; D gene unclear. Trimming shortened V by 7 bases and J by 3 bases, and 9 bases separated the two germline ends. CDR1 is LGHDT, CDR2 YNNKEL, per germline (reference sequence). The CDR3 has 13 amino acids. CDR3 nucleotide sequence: TGTGCCAGCACCTACTCTTACACCGGGGAGCTGTTTTTT. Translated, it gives CASTYSYTGELFF.

CDR3 in DNA: TGTGCCACTTCGGAGGCGGGGGCGCAGTATTTT. It translates to CATSEAGAQYF. The chain combines TRBV2 with TRBJ2-3; 7 bases line up with TRBD2. Per germline, CDR1 SNHLY and CDR2 FYNNEI. Germline trimming cut 10 bases from V and 10 bases from J; bases unmatched to any gene: 8. The CDR3 has 11 amino acids.

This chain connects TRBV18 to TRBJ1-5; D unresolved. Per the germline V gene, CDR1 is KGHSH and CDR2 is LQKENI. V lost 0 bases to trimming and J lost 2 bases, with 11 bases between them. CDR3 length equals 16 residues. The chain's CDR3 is CASSPPGGGGNQPQHF. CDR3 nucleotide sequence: TGTGCCAGCTCACCACCGGGAGGTGGTGGCAATCAGCCCCAGCATTTT.

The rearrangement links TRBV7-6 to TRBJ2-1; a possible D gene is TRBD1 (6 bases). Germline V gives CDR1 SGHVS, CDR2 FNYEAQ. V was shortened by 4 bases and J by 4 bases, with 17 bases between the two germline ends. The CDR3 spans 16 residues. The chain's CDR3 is CASSSPTGDKYNEQFF. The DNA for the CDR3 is TGTGCCAGCAGCTCCCCGACAGGCGACAAGTACAATGAGCAGTTCTTC.

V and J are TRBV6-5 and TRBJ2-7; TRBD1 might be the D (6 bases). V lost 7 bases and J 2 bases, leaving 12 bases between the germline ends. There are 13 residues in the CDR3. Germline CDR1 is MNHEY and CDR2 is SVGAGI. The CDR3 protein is CASTQGNPYEQYF. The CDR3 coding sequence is TGTGCCAGCACCCAGGGGAATCCCTACGAGCAGTACTTC.

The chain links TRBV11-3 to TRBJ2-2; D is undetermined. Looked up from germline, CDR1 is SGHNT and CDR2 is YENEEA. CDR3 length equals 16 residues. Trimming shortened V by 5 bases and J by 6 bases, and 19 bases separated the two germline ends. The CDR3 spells CASSPQASNLAGELFF. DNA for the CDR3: TGTGCCAGCAGCCCACAAGCCAGTAATCTAGCCGGGGAGCTGTTTTTT.

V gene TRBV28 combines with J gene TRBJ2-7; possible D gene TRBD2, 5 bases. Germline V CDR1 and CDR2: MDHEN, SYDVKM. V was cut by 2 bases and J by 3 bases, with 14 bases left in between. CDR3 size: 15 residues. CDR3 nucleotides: TGTGCCAGCAGTTTAACTGAGGCGGGTCACTACGAGCAGTACTTC. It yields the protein CASSLTEAGHYEQYF.

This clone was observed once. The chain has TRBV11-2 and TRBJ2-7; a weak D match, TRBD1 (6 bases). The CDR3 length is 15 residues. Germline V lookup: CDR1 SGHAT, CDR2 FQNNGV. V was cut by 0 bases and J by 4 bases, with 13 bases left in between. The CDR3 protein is CASSLETGPTYEQYF. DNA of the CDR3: TGTGCCAGCAGCTTAGAGACAGGCCCAACATACGAGCAGTACTTC. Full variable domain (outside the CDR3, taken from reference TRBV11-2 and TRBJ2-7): EAGVAQSPRYKIIEKRQSVAFWCNPISGHATLYWYQQILGQGPKLLIQFQNNGVVDDSQLPKDRFSAERLKGVDSTLKIQPAKLEDSAVYLCASSLETGPTYEQYFGPGTRLTVT.

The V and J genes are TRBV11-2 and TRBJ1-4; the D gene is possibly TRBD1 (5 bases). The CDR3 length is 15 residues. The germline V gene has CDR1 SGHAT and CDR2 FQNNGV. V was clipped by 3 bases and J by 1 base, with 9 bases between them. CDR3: CASSFVGGTNEKLFF. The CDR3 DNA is TGTGCCAGCAGCTTCGTCGGGGGAACTAATGAAAAACTGTTTTTT. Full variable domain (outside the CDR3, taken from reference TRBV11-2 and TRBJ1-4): EAGVAQSPRYKIIEKRQSVAFWCNPISGHATLYWYQQILGQGPKLLIQFQNNGVVDDSQLPKDRFSAERLKGVDSTLKIQPAKLEDSAVYLCASSFVGGTNEKLFFGSGTQLSVL.

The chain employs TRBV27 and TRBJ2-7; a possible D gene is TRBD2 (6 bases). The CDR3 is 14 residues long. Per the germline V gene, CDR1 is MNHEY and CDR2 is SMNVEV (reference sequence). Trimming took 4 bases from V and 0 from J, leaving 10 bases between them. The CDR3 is CASSWGSGSYEQYF. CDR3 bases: TGTGCCAGCAGTTGGGGTAGCGGCTCCTACGAGCAGTACTTC.

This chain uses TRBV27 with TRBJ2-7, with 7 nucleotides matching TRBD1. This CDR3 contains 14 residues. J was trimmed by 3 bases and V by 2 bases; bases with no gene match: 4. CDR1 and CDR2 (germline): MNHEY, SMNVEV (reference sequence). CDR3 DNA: TGTGCCAGCAGTTTAGGACAGGTAAACTACGAGCAGTACTTC. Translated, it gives CASSLGQVNYEQYF.

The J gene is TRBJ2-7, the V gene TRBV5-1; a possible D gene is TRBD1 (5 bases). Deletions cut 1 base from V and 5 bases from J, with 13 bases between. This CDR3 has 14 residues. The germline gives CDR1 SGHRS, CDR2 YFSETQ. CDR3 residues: CASSLIGVIHEQYF. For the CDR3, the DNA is TGCGCCAGCAGCTTGATAGGGGTGATCCACGAGCAGTACTTC. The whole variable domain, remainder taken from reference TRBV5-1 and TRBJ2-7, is KAGVTQTPRYLIKTRGQQVTLSCSPISGHRSVSWYQQTPGQGLQFLFEYFSETQRNKGNFPGRFSGRQFSNSRSEMNVSTLELGDSALYLCASSLIGVIHEQYFGPGTRLTVT.

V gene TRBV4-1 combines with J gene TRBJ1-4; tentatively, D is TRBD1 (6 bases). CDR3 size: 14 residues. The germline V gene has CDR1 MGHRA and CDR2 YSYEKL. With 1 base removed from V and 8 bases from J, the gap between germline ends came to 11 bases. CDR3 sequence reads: CASSQVPGGEKLFF. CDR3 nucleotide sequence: TGCGCCAGCAGCCAAGTTCCGGGGGGCGAAAAACTGTTTTTT.

As DNA, the CDR3 is TGTGCCAGCACCATAAGCGGGGATGACGGGGAGCTGTTTTTT. It encodes CASTISGDDGELFF. The gene calls are TRBV27 and TRBJ2-2; 7 bases fit TRBD2. Germline-derived CDR1 and CDR2 are MNHEY and SMNVEV (reference sequence). The CDR3 extends over 14 amino acids. Trimming at V came to 7 bases and at J to 7 bases, leaving 9 bases not matched to a gene.

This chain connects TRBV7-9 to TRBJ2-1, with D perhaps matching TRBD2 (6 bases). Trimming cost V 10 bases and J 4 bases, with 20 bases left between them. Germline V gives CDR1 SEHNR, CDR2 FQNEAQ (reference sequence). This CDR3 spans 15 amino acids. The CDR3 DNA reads TGTGCCACTTCGCGAGGGACTCTAATTTACAATGAGCAGTTCTTC. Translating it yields CATSRGTLIYNEQFF.